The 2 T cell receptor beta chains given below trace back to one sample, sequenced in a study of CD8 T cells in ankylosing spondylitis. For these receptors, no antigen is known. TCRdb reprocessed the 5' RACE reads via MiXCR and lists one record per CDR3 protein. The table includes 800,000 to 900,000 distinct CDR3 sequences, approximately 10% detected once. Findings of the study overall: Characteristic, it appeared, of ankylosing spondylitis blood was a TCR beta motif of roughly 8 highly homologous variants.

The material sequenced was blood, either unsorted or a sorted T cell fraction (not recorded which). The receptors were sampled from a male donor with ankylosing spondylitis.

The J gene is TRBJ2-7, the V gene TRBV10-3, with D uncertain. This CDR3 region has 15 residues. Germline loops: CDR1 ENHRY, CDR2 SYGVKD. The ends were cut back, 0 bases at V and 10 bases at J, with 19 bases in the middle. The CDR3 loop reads CAISESTAALRRQYF. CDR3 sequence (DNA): TGTGCCATCAGTGAGTCGACGGCGGCCCTACGACGACAGTACTTC.

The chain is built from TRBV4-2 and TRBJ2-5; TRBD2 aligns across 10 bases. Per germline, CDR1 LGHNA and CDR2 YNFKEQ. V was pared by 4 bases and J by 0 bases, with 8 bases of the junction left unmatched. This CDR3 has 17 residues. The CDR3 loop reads CASSRDYSGGYQETQYF. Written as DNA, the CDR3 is TGTGCCAGCAGCCGAGATTATAGCGGGGGGTACCAAGAGACCCAGTACTTC.